The 13 T cell receptor beta chains given below trace back to one sample, sequenced in a study of post-analysis software for immune sequencing data. Study observations and caveats: Four or five TRBV segments, including TRBV5-6, TRBV5-1 and TRBV20-1, were more frequent in patients than controls.

These receptors lack a known antigen. Every TCR beta cDNA library bore unique molecular identifiers. One entry per CDR3 protein, called by TCRdb with MiXCR from the PCR reads. The sample contains 350,000 to 500,000 distinct CDR3 sequences, about 40% of which appear only once. Material for sequencing was blood. The receptors stem from a girl aged 2-15 years with multiple sclerosis.

This rearrangement joins TRBV12-3 or TRBV12-4 to TRBJ2-1, with unresolved D. This CDR3 contains 15 residues. Deletions cut 6 bases from V and 0 bases from J, with 12 bases between. The CDR3 sequence is CASRPDGSSYNEQFF. CDR3 in DNA: TGTGCCAGCAGACCGGACGGAAGCTCCTACAATGAGCAGTTCTTC.

This rearrangement joins TRBV10-3 to TRBJ2-1; D is uncertain. CDR3 length equals 16 residues. Per germline, CDR1 ENHRY and CDR2 SYGVKD. The germline V and J ends were trimmed by 0 bases and 1 base, with 10 bases remaining between them. The CDR3 loop reads CAISESWGTSYNEQFF. CDR3 in DNA: TGTGCCATCAGTGAGTCGTGGGGTACGTCCTACAATGAGCAGTTCTTC.

This clonotype was observed a few times. This chain joins TRBV20-1 and TRBJ2-7; perhaps TRBD2 as D (5 bases). Germline lookup yields CDR1 DFQATT and CDR2 SNEGSKA (reference sequence). The CDR3 spans 14 residues. V was pared by 4 bases and J by 0 bases, with 13 bases between. This chain's CDR3 is CSATRAEGSYEQYF. The CDR3 DNA reads as TGCAGTGCTACGAGGGCAGAGGGCTCCTACGAGCAGTACTTC.

The chain couples TRBV5-1 to TRBJ2-7; 7 bases match TRBD1. CDR1 is SGHRS and CDR2 is YFSETQ in the germline V gene. The CDR3 is made up of 14 amino acids. J gave up 1 base and V 3 bases, and 4 bases lay outside the gene matches. CDR3 residues: CASSSLQGSYEQYF. The DNA of the CDR3 is TGCGCCAGCAGCTCCCTACAGGGGTCCTACGAGCAGTACTTC.

The chain links TRBV20-1 to TRBJ1-2, with D possibly matching TRBD1 (5 bases). The CDR3 has 13 residues. V was shortened by 0 bases and J by 8 bases, with 13 bases between the two germline ends. Germline CDR1 and CDR2: DFQATT and SNEGSKA (reference sequence). The CDR3 sequence is CSARDTGQRGYTF. For the CDR3, the DNA is TGCAGTGCTAGAGATACAGGACAACGGGGCTACACCTTC.

This clonotype has more than one count but fewer than ten. This chain joins TRBV6-5 and TRBJ2-4; 15 bases are shared with TRBD2. The J call may be mistaken, given a closer DNA end match to TRBJ2-7. Germline loops: CDR1 MNHEY, CDR2 SVGAGI. This CDR3 has 15 residues. In nucleotides, the CDR3 is TGTGCCTCCAGCCGGGGACTAGCGGGAGGCTACGAGCAGTACTTC. Protein product: CASSRGLAGGYEQYF.

The chain links TRBV20-1 to TRBJ1-5, with 8 nucleotides matching TRBD1. Trimming at V came to 5 bases and at J to 0 bases, leaving 6 bases not matched to a gene. The CDR3 loop spans 15 amino acids. CDR1 DFQATT and CDR2 SNEGSKA come from the germline V gene (reference sequence). CDR3 DNA: TGCAGTGCTCCCCAGGGGGCGTATAGCAATCAGCCCCAGCATTTT. Translation: CSAPQGAYSNQPQHF.

This clonotype was seen a handful of times. The gene calls are TRBV10-3 and TRBJ1-4; the match to TRBD1 covers 9 bases. Germline V CDR1 and CDR2: ENHRY, SYGVKD. The CDR3 contains 15 residues. The trim removed 0 bases at V and 7 bases at J, leaving 3 bases unmatched. In nucleotides, the CDR3 is TGTGCCATCAGTGAGTCGGGACAGGGTGTTGAAAAACTGTTTTTT. Translated, it gives CAISESGQGVEKLFF.

The chain uses TRBV2 and TRBJ1-4; D unclear. Trimming took off 7 bases at V and 3 bases at J, with 12 bases between the two ends. The CDR3 totals 14 residues. CDR1 is SNHLY and CDR2 is FYNNEI in the germline V gene. In DNA, the CDR3 is TGTGCCAGCAATCAATGGGGTGCTAATGAAAAACTGTTTTTT. This gives the protein CASNQWGANEKLFF.

Comments on this clonotype: An end of the junction differs from the germline gene, which may be a read error. The CDR3 DNA sequence: TGCAGTGCCAGAGTGGAACAGGGGACATCTAACTATGGCTACACCTTC. Translated, it gives CSARVEQGTSNYGYTF. This chain uses TRBV20-1 with TRBJ1-2, with 7 bases lining up with TRBD1. Germline V CDR1 and CDR2: DFQATT, SNEGSKA (reference sequence). The CDR3 is 16 amino acids.

This clonotype came up a few times. The chain combines TRBV29-1 with TRBJ2-6; D gene ambiguous. Germline loops: CDR1 SQVTM, CDR2 ANQGSEA. V lost 1 base to trimming and J lost 2 bases, with 15 bases between them. CDR3 size: 17 residues. CDR3 sequence (DNA): TGCAGCGTTGAAGTTAGAAGGCAGTCGGCTGGGGCCAACGTCCTGACTTTC. It specifies CSVEVRRQSAGANVLTF.

The rearrangement links TRBV4-1 to TRBJ2-5; D is unclear. Trimming cost V 2 bases and J 5 bases, with 12 bases left between them. CDR1 and CDR2 from the germline V gene are MGHRA and YSYEKL. The CDR3 covers 14 residues. CDR3 protein: CASSQIYHGETQYF. The CDR3 DNA follows: TGCGCCAGCAGCCAAATTTACCACGGCGAGACCCAGTACTTC.

This clonotype occurred a few times. J is TRBJ1-4 and V is TRBV7-9, with a weak D call TRBD1 (5 bases). Germline lookup yields CDR1 SEHNR and CDR2 FQNEAQ (reference sequence). V was cut by 4 bases and J by 5 bases, with 17 bases left in between. CDR3 size: 16 residues. CDR3 coding DNA: TGTGCCAGCAGCTCCAACTCCGGGACGGGGAATGAAAAACTGTTTTTT. Translating it yields CASSSNSGTGNEKLFF.